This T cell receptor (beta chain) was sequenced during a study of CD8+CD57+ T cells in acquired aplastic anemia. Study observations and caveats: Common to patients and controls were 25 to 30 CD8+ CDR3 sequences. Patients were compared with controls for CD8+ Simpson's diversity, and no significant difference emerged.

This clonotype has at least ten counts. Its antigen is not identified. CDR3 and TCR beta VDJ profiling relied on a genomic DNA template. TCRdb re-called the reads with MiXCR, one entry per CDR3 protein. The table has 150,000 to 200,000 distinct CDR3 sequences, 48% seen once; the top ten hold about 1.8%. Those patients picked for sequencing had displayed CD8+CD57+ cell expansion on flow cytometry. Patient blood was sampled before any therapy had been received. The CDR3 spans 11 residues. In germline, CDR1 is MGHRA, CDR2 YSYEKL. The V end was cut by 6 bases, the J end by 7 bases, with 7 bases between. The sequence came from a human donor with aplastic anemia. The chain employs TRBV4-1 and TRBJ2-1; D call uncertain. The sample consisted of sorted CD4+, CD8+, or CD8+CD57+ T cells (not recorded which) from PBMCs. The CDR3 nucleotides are TGCGCCAGCAGGTATCATAATGAGCAGTTCTTC. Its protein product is CASRYHNEQFF.